This is a list of T cell receptor beta chains from one sample in a study of OX40 agonist ivuxolimab in advanced cancers. TCRdb's table, derived via immunoSEQ multiplex PCR, lists solely in-frame clones and lacks some. The sample lists about 85,000 clones, 80% to 90% occurring once. The sequencing here drew on CD4+ or CD8+ T cells sorted from blood, taken in a trial of the OX40 agonist ivuxolimab. The receptor source for this set is an adult with an advanced solid tumor such as melanoma, head and neck, liver or kidney cancer. Both conserved end residues are trimmed from each CDR3. A D gene is named only where the DNA matches it firmly.

v_gene,len,d_gene,CDR3aa
TRBV7-9,11,-,ASSKEAGDTIY
TRBV6-7,14,TRBD2,ASSNTGTRGTDTQY
TRBV4-3,14,-,ASSQAMERRQETQY
TRBV28,10,-,ASSLPGYGHT
TRBV29-1,12,TRBD1,SVERDRNSYEQY
TRBV6-5,11,-,ASSYGGNYEQY
TRBV5-6,12,-,ASSWRTADTEAF
TRBV11-2,13,TRBD1,ASSDSGQVVGELF
TRBV6-5,12,TRBD1,ASSYSTGGYEQY
TRBV9,14,TRBD2,ASSKGTSGGAGELF
TRBV7-3,10,TRBD2,ASSPAGGVLT
TRBV7-9,16,TRBD2,ASSLAARGIMVKNIQY
TRBV5-1,11,TRBD1,ASSLGQGDGYT
TRBV23-1,12,TRBD1,ASSQFPPTGAAF
TRBV5-6,12,-,ASSSRDYNQPQH
TRBV4-1,14,-,ASSQSQASGANVLT
TRBV4-1,15,-,ASSQVPSRSLNTEAF
TRBV6-5,12,TRBD1,ASSYSGQDETQY
TRBV19,11,-,ASSTRGGSEQY
TRBV5-1,12,-,ASSLTTPSETQY
TRBV7-3,12,-,ASSYSGTNTEAF
TRBV7-2,11,-,ASRYTTDNEQF
TRBV5-6,13,TRBD1,ASSLGGQGGQPQH
TRBV19,13,-,ASSIEAGRRSEAF